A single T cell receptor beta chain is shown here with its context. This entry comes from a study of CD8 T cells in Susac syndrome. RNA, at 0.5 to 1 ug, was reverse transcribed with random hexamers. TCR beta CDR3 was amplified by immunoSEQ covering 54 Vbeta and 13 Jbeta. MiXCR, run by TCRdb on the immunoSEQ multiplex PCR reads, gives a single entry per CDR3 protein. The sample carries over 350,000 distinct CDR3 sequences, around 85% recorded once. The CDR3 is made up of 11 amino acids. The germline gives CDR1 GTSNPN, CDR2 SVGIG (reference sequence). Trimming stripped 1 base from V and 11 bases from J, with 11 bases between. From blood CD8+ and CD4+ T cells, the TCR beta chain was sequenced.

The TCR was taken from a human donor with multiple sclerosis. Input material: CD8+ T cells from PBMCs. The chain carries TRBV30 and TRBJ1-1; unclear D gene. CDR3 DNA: TGTGCCTGGAGTGAGGGTACCCTGGCTTTCTTT. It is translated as CAWSEGTLAFF.